This T cell receptor beta chain derives from a study of blood T cell repertoires in COVID-19. Study context: The cDNA or gDNA used as material had been derived from T cells, B-cell-depleted T cells, or PBMCs.

The table came from immunoSEQ multiplex PCR; TCRdb's copy has only in-frame clones and leaves some out. The sample consists of tens of thousands of clones, 80% to 85% of them appearing once. This CDR3 has 15 amino acids. Germline assignment: CDR1 SEHNR and CDR2 FQNEAQ (reference sequence). Trimming took off 2 bases at V and 1 base at J, with 12 bases between the two ends. Source material: peripheral blood. The receptor was derived from a human donor in a cohort sampled during active COVID-19. The rearrangement uses TRBV7-9 and TRBJ2-7; maybe TRBD1 (5 bases). CDR3 nucleotide sequence: TGTGCCAGCAGCTTATCCCCGACAGATTCCTACGAGCAGTACTTC. This translates into CASSLSPTDSYEQYF.